The 21 T cell receptor beta chains presented below share a single source sample, sequenced in a study of T cell repertoires and HLA-DP antigens. The antigens for these receptors are not known. Generated by immunoSEQ multiplex PCR, the TCRdb table keeps only in-frame clones and is missing some. There are 65,000 to 90,000 clones in the sample; around 80% occur only once, and roughly 1.5% lies in the top ten. Sequenced input: CD4+ T cells from PBMCs. These receptor sequences come from a man between 60 and 75 years old in good health and CMV-seronegative.

This chain joins TRBV25-1 and TRBJ2-3; 7 nucleotides align to TRBD2. CDR3 length: 14 residues. Germline V gene lookup returns CDR1 MGHDK and CDR2 SYGVNS. V shed 2 bases, J shed 3 bases, and the junction held 2 bases outside the gene matches. The CDR3 region is CASSEAGVTDTQYF. Written as DNA, the CDR3 is TGTGCCAGCAGTGAAGCGGGAGTGACAGATACGCAGTATTTT.

This clone was seen just once. The chain carries TRBV7-2 and TRBJ2-7, with 11 bases fitting TRBD2. The germline CDR1 and CDR2 sequences are SGHTA and FQGNSA. Losses at the gene ends were 5 bases for V and 7 bases for J; bases not matched to a gene: 10. The CDR3 is 15 residues long. The CDR3 DNA is TGTGCCAGCAGCGAAGTAGCGGGGGGGCCGCGGGAGCAGTACTTC. This translates into CASSEVAGGPREQYF.

In its sample, this clone was seen once. The V gene is TRBV5-5, the J gene TRBJ2-3; 9 nucleotides line up with TRBD1. After removal of 3 bases from V and 7 bases from J, the junction contained 9 bases not matched to a gene. The CDR3 length is 15 residues. CDR1 and CDR2 (germline): SGHKS, YYEKEE (reference sequence). The CDR3 nucleotides read TGTGCCAGCAGCTCCGTCCACAGGGGGCGAAATACGCAGTATTTT. This sequence encodes CASSSVHRGRNTQYF.

The chain carries TRBV10-3 and TRBJ1-2; D ambiguous. Per germline, CDR1 ENHRY and CDR2 SYGVKD. The CDR3 is made up of 14 amino acids. V lost 4 bases and J 6 bases, leaving 15 bases between the germline ends. CDR3 nucleotide sequence: TGTGCCATCAGTGTTTCTTCGAGCGTTGATGGCTACACCTTC. Translating it yields CAISVSSSVDGYTF.

The chain uses TRBV11-1 and TRBJ2-1, with D perhaps matching TRBD2 (6 bases). Deletions cut 3 bases from V and 7 bases from J, with 13 bases between. Germline assignment: CDR1 SGHAT and CDR2 FQDESV (reference sequence). The CDR3 length is 14 residues. CDR3 region: CASSFSGAPNEQFF. CDR3 nucleotides: TGTGCCAGCAGCTTTTCGGGAGCCCCGAATGAGCAGTTCTTC.

The chain employs TRBV7-9 and TRBJ1-2; the D is unclear. Trimming took off 1 base at V and 5 bases at J, with 20 bases between the two ends. Germline V gene sequence: CDR1 SEHNR, CDR2 FQNEAQ (reference sequence). The CDR3 runs to 17 residues. CDR3 sequence (DNA): TGTGCCAGCAGCTTAGGAAGTCAGCGTCATTCGGGATATGGCTACACCTTC. Its protein is CASSLGSQRHSGYGYTF.

The chain joins TRBV7-6 to TRBJ2-5; 9 bases fit TRBD2. With 1 base clipped from V and 6 bases from J, the junction kept 15 bases outside the gene matches. This CDR3 is built from 18 residues. Germline V gene data show CDR1 as SGHVS and CDR2 as FNYEAQ. For the CDR3, the DNA is TGTGCCAGCAGCTTAGGTGGAGTTGGTAGCGGGGGATGGCAGACCCAGTACTTC. Protein: CASSLGGVGSGGWQTQYF.

The chain is built from TRBV30 and TRBJ1-2; D ambiguous. V gave up 3 bases and J gave up 2 bases, with 10 bases separating them. The CDR3 runs 13 residues. Per the germline V gene, CDR1 is GTSNPN and CDR2 is SVGIG (reference sequence). This CDR3 is CAWSRVGNYGYTF. In DNA, the CDR3 is TGTGCCTGGAGCCGAGTGGGAAACTATGGCTACACCTTC. The whole variable domain, filled in from reference TRBV30 and TRBJ1-2, reads SQTIHQWPATLVQPVGSPLSLECTVEGTSNPNLYWYRQAAGRGLQLLFYSVGIGQISSEVPQNLSASRPQDRQFILSSKKLLLSDSGFYLCAWSRVGNYGYTFGSGTRLTVV.

The CDR3 reads CASSLGGASGEQFF. CDR3 bases: TGTGCCAGCAGCTTAGGTGGGGCTAGCGGGGAGCAGTTCTTC. V is TRBV7-9 and J is TRBJ2-1; 8 bases agree with TRBD2. V was clipped by 1 base and J by 10 bases; unmatched bases: 6. The CDR3 length is 14 residues. Germline assignment: CDR1 SEHNR and CDR2 FQNEAQ (reference sequence).

This chain uses TRBV19 with TRBJ2-4; D may match TRBD1 or TRBD2 (5 bases each). CDR1 and CDR2 from the germline V gene are LNHDA and SQIVND (reference sequence). This CDR3 is built from 14 residues. Trimming took 2 bases from V and 9 from J, leaving 14 bases between them. CDR3 amino acids: CASSISTEEGIQYF. Here the CDR3 DNA reads TGTGCCAGTAGTATATCGACAGAAGAGGGCATTCAGTACTTC. Together with reference TRBV19 and TRBJ2-4, the CDR3 gives the full variable domain: DGGITQSPKYLFRKEGQNVTLSCEQNLNHDAMYWYRQDPGQGLRLIYYSQIVNDFQKGDIAEGYSVSREKKESFPLTVTSAQKNPTAFYLCASSISTEEGIQYFGAGTRLSVL.

In this sample, this clone turned up a few times. The CDR3 loop is CASSLGLSTGELFF. The DNA of the CDR3 is TGTGCCAGCTCATTGGGACTGAGCACCGGGGAGCTGTTTTTT. V usage is TRBV18 and J usage is TRBJ2-2; a weak D match, TRBD2 (6 bases). The CDR3 is made up of 14 amino acids. In germline, CDR1 is KGHSH, CDR2 LQKENI. Trimming removed 5 bases at V and 4 bases at J, with 11 bases between.

The chain couples TRBV9 to TRBJ2-3; no clear D. Germline assignment: CDR1 SGDLS and CDR2 YYNGEE. This CDR3 contains 13 residues. V was shortened by 0 bases and J by 13 bases, with 15 bases between the two germline ends. CDR3 amino acids: CASSVVKLPCKYF. The CDR3, as DNA: TGTGCCAGCAGCGTAGTAAAACTCCCGTGTAAGTATTTT.

The V call is TRBV15, the J call TRBJ2-3; D call uncertain. The germline V gene encodes CDR1 LNHNV and CDR2 YYDKDF (reference sequence). The V gene lost 0 bases and the J gene lost 0 bases, with 7 bases spanning the gap. The CDR3 extends over 15 amino acids. The CDR3 bases are TGTGCCACCAGCAGAGATCCTAGAAGCACAGATACGCAGTATTTT. It encodes CATSRDPRSTDTQYF.

The rearrangement uses TRBV7-2 and TRBJ1-6, with 8 bases fitting TRBD1. J was trimmed by 14 bases and V by 0 bases; bases with no gene match: 9. Germline V gene sequence: CDR1 SGHTA, CDR2 FQGNSA. The CDR3 is 15 amino acids. This CDR3 is CASSLALGRGQALHF. The CDR3 DNA sequence: TGTGCCAGCAGCTTAGCGCTGGGGAGGGGACAGGCCCTCCACTTT. The full variable domain, its missing parts supplied by reference TRBV7-2 and TRBJ1-6, is GAGVSQSPSNKVTEKGKDVELRCDPISGHTALYWYRQSLGQGLEFLIYFQGNSAPDKSGLPSDRFSAERTGGSVSTLTIQRTQQEDSAVYLCASSLALGRGQALHFGNGTRLTVT.

V is TRBV7-3 and J is TRBJ2-7, with a possible D match to TRBD2 (6 bases). The V gene lost 5 bases and the J gene lost 2 bases, with 22 bases spanning the gap. CDR3 length: 17 amino acids. Germline V gene lookup returns CDR1 SGHTA and CDR2 FQGTGA. CDR3 nucleotides: TGTGCCAGCAGCCCGCCGGCCCCGGAGGGGTCCGCCTACGAGCAGTACGTC. This sequence encodes CASSPPAPEGSAYEQYV.

For the CDR3, the DNA is TGTGCCAGCAGTCAAACAAGTTATGAGGGGGAGCAGTACGTC. Encoded protein: CASSQTSYEGEQYV. The V gene is TRBV6-6, the J gene TRBJ2-7; TRBD1 or TRBD2 may be the D gene (5 bases each). The CDR3 sequence is 14 residues long. Per germline, CDR1 MNHNY and CDR2 SVGAGI (reference sequence). The ends were cut back, 5 bases at V and 7 bases at J, with 18 bases in the middle.

The J gene is TRBJ2-1, the V gene TRBV13; 8 bases align to TRBD1. The V gene's germline CDR1 is PRHDT and CDR2 FYEKMQ (reference sequence). The CDR3 runs to 18 residues. V lost 4 bases, J lost 2 bases, and 13 bases stayed unmatched. The CDR3: CASSSVPGQAGPYNEQFF. The CDR3, as DNA: TGTGCCAGCAGCTCCGTCCCGGGACAGGCCGGTCCCTACAATGAGCAGTTCTTC. Full variable domain (outside the CDR3, taken from reference TRBV13 and TRBJ2-1): AAGVIQSPRHLIKEKRETATLKCYPIPRHDTVYWYQQGPGQDPQFLISFYEKMQSDKGSIPDRFSAQQFSDYHSELNMSSLELGDSALYFCASSSVPGQAGPYNEQFFGPGTRLTVL.

This sequence joins TRBV5-4 and TRBJ1-5; 7 nucleotides match TRBD1. Losses at the gene ends were 4 bases for V and 6 bases for J; bases not matched to a gene: 7. Germline V gene lookup returns CDR1 SGHNT and CDR2 YYREEE (reference sequence). This CDR3 is 14 amino acids long. In DNA, the CDR3 is TGTGCCAGCAGCAAAGACAGGGAGGGTCAGCCCCAGCATTTT. Its translation: CASSKDREGQPQHF.

This clone was seen once. The chain uses TRBV7-9 and TRBJ2-4; D is unclear. Germline values: CDR1 SEHNR, CDR2 FQNEAQ (reference sequence). There are 13 residues in the CDR3. V was trimmed by 3 bases and J by 1 base, leaving 4 bases between them. The CDR3 bases are TGTGCCAGCAGCTTGGGTGCCAAAAACATTCAGTACTTC. This sequence encodes CASSLGAKNIQYF.

This clone was found once. A clone one base away is much larger, so this may be a read error. Other DNA variants within this sample encode the same CDR3. The chain couples TRBV5-6 to TRBJ1-6; a possible D gene is TRBD1 (5 bases). Germline values: CDR1 SGHDT, CDR2 YYEEEE. This CDR3 region has 17 residues. The V end lost 4 bases, the J end lost 0 bases, and 14 bases lay between the germline ends. The CDR3 DNA follows: TGTGCCAGCAGCGAGGGACGGTCAGGCTCCTATAATTCACCCCTCCACTTT. The encoded protein is CASSEGRSGSYNSPLHF.

This clone has a single count. This CDR3 is also generated by other DNA sequences in the sample. The chain joins TRBV4-3 to TRBJ2-5, with D perhaps TRBD2 (6 bases). The CDR3 runs 14 residues. Trimming left V 0 bases short and J 4 bases short, with 9 bases between. Germline assignment: CDR1 LGHNA and CDR2 YSLEER. The CDR3 coding sequence is TGCGCCAGCAGCCAAGATACTAGCAGAGAGACCCAGTACTTC. Translation gives CASSQDTSRETQYF.